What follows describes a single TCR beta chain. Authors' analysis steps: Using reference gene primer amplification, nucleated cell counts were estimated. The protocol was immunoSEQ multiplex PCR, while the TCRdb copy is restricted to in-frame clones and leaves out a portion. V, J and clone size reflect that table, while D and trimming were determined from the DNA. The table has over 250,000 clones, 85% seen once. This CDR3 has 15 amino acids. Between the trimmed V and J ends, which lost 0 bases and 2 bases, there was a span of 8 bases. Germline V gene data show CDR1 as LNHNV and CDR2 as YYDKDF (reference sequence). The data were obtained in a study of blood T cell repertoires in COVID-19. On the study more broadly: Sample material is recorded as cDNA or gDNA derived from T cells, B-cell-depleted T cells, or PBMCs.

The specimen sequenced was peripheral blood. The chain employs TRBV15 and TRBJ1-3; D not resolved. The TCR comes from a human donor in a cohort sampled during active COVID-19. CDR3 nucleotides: TGTGCCACCAGCAGAGATAAAACTGCTGGAAACACCATATATTTT. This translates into CATSRDKTAGNTIYF.